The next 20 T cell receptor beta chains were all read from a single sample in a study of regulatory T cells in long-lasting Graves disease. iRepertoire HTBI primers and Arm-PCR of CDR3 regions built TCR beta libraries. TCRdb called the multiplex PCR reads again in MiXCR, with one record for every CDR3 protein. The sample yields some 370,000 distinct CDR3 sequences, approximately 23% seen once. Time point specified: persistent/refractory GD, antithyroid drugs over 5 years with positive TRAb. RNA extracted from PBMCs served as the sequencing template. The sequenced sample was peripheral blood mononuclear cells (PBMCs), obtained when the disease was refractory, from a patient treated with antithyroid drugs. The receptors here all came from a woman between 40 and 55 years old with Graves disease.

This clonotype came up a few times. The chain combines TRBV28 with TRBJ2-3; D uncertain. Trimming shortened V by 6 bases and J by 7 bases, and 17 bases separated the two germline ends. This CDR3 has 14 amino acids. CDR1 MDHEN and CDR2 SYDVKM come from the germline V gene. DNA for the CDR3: TGTGCCAGCAGGACCACCAAGACTTCCTATACGCAGTATTTT. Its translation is CASRTTKTSYTQYF.

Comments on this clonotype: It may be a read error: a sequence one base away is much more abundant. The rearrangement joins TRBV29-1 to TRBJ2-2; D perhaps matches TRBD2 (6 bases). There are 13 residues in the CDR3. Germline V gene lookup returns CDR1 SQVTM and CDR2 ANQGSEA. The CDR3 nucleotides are TGCAGCGTTAGGTGGAGGGCCACCGAGGAGCTGTTTTTT. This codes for CSVRWRATEELFF.

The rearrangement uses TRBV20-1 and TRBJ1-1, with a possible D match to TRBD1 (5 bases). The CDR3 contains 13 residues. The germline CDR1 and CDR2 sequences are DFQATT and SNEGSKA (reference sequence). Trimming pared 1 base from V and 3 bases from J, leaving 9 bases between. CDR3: CSARAQGDTEAFF. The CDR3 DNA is TGCAGTGCTAGAGCCCAGGGTGACACTGAAGCTTTCTTT.

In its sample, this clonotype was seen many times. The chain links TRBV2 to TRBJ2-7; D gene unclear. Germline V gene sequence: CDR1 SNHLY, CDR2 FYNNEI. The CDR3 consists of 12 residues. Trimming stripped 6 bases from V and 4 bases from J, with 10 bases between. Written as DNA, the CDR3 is TGTGCCAGCAGACCCGACATTTACGAGCAGTACTTC. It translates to CASRPDIYEQYF.

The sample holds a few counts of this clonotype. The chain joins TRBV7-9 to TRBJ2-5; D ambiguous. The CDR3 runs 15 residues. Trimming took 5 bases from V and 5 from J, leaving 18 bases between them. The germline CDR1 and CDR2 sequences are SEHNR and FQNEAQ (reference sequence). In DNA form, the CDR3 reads TGTGCCAGCAGCCTCGGACGCCGAGGCATTGAGACCCAGTACTTC. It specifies CASSLGRRGIETQYF.

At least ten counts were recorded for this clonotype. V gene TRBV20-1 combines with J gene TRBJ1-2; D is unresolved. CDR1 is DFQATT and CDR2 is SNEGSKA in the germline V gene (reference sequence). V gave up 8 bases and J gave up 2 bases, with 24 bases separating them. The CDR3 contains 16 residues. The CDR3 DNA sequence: TGCAGTTTCACGACTCTATTCCGTAAGGGAAACTATGGCTACACCTTC. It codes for CSFTTLFRKGNYGYTF.

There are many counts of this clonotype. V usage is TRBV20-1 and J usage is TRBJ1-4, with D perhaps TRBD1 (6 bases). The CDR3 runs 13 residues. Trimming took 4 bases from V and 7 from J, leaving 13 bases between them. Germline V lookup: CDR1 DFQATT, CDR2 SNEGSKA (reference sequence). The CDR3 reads CSATQGWSEKLFF. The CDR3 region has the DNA TGCAGTGCTACACAGGGCTGGAGTGAAAAACTGTTTTTT.

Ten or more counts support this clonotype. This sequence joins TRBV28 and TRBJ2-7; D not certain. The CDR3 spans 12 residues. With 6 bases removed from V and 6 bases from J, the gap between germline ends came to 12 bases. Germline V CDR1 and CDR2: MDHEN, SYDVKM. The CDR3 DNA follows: TGTGCCAGCAGACGCGTGGCCGGCGAGCAGTACTTC. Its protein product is CASRRVAGEQYF.

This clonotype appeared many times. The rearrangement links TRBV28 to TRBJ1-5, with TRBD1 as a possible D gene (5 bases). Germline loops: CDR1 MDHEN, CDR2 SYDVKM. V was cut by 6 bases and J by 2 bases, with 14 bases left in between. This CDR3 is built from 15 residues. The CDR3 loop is CASRTGVDRNQPQHF. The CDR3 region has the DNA TGTGCCAGCAGAACGGGGGTGGATCGCAATCAGCCCCAGCATTTT. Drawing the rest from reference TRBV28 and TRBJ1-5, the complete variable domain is DVKVTQSSRYLVKRTGEKVFLECVQDMDHENMFWYRQDPGLGLRLIYFSYDVKMKEKGDIPEGYSVSREKKERFSLILESASTNQTSMYLCASRTGVDRNQPQHFGDGTRLSIL.

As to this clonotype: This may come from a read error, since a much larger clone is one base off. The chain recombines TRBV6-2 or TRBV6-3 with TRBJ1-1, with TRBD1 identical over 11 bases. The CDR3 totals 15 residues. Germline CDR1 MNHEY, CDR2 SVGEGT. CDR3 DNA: TGTGCCAGCAGTTCCGGGACAGGGGGTCTTACTGAAACTTTCTTT. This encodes CASSSGTGGLTETFF.

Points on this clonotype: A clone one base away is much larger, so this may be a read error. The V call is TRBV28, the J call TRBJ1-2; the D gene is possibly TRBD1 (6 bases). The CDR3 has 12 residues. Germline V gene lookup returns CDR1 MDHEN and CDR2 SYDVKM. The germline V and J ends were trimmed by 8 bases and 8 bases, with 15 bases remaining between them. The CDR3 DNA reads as TGTGCCAGCCGCCGAGGGGGTTCGGGCTACACCTTC. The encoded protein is CASRRGGSGYTF.

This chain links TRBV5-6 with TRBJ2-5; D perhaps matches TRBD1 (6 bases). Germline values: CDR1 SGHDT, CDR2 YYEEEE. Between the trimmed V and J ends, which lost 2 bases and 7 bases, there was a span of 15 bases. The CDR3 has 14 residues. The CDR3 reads CASSFTGSTVTQYF. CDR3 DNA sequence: TGTGCCAGCAGCTTCACAGGGAGCACAGTGACCCAGTACTTC.

CDR3 in amino acids: CASTSLNSGGSDQETQYF. The DNA of the CDR3 is TGTGCCAGCACCTCCCTAAATTCCGGCGGGAGCGACCAAGAGACCCAGTACTTC. V usage is TRBV7-2 and J usage is TRBJ2-5; 7 bases are a match to TRBD2. The CDR3 extends over 18 amino acids. V lost 7 bases to trimming and J lost 0 bases; unmatched junction nucleotides: 17. The germline V gene has CDR1 SGHTA and CDR2 FQGNSA. The variable domain in full, with the rest retrieved from reference TRBV7-2 and TRBJ2-5, is GAGVSQSPSNKVTEKGKDVELRCDPISGHTALYWYRQSLGQGLEFLIYFQGNSAPDKSGLPSDRFSAERTGGSVSTLTIQRTQQEDSAVYLCASTSLNSGGSDQETQYFGPGTRLLVL.

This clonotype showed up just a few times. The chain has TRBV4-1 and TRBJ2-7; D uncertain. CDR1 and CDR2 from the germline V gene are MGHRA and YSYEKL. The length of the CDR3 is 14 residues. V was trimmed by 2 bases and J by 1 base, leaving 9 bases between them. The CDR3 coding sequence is TGCGCCAGCAGCCAAATGTTTGGTTCCTACGAGCAGTACTTC. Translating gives CASSQMFGSYEQYF.

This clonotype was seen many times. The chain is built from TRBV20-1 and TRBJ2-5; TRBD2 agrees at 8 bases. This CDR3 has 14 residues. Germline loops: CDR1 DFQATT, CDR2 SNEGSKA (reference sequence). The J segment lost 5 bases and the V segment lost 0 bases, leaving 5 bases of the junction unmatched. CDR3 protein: CSARDPREDETQYF. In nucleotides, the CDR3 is TGCAGTGCTAGAGACCCGCGGGAGGATGAGACCCAGTACTTC.

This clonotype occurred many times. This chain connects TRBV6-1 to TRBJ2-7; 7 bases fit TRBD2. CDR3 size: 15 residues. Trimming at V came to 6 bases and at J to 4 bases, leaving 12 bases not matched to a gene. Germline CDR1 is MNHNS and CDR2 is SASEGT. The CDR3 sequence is CASSDTLGGGYEQYF. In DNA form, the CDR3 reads TGTGCCAGCAGCGACACACTGGGGGGGGGGTACGAGCAGTACTTC.

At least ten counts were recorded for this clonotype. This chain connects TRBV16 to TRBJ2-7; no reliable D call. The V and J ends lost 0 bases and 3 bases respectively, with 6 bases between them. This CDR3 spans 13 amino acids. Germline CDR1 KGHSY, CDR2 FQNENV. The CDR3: CASSQSNSYEQYF. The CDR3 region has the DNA TGTGCCAGCAGCCAATCTAACAGCTACGAGCAGTACTTC. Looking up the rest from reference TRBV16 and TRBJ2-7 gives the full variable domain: GEEVAQTPKHLVRGEGQKAKLYCAPIKGHSYVFWYQQVLKNEFKFLISFQNENVFDETGMPKERFSAKCLPNSPCSLEIQATKLEDSAVYFCASSQSNSYEQYFGPGTRLTVT.

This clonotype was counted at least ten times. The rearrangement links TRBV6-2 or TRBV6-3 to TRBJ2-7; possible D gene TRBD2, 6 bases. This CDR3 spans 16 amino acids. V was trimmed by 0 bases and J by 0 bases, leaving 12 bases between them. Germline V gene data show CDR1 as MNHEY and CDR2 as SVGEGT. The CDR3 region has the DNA TGTGCCAGCAGTTACTCTCGGGAGTCCAGCTCCTACGAGCAGTACTTC. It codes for CASSYSRESSSYEQYF.

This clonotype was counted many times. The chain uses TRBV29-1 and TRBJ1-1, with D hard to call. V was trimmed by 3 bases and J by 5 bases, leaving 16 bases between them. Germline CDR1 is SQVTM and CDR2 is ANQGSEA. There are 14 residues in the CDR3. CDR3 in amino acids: CSVDWNGGGTEAFF. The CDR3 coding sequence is TGCAGCGTTGATTGGAACGGTGGAGGAACTGAAGCTTTCTTT.

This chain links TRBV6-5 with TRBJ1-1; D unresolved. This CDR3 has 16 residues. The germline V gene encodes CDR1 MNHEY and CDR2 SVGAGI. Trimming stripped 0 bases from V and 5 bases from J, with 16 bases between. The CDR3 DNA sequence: TGTGCCAGCAGTTACTCGATTCAGGACTGGAAAACTGAAGCTTTCTTT. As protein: CASSYSIQDWKTEAFF.